The rows below give T cell receptor beta chains drawn from one sample of a study of CD8 T cells in Susac syndrome. TCRdb re-called the immunoSEQ multiplex PCR reads through MiXCR, storing one row per CDR3 protein. The table includes more than 250,000 distinct CDR3 sequences, about 90% detected once. The sample was CD4+ T cells from PBMCs. These receptors all come from a human donor with multiple sclerosis. CDR3s include the opening cysteine and the closing phenylalanine or tryptophan. A D gene is named only where the DNA matches it firmly. Rows may omit the clone size; those that give it use once, few, many or a size class.

TRBV27	once	TRBD1	TRBJ1-5	TGTGCCAGCAGTTTAAGGGGGGACAGGTCGGGGGTGGGGCCCCAGCATTTT	CASSLRGDRSGVGPQHF
TRBV20-1	.	.	TRBJ2-3	TGCAGTGCAGGCCGGCCTGCCAACACAGATACGCAGTATTTT	CSAGRPANTDTQYF
TRBV5-6	.	.	TRBJ1-4	TGTGCCAGCAGTAGAAATGTCCGGGACCCACTGGAAAAACTGTTTTTT	CASSRNVRDPLEKLFF
TRBV18	.	TRBD1	TRBJ1-2	TGTGCCAGCTCACCTGGACAGGGAACTAACTATGGCTACACCTTC	CASSPGQGTNYGYTF
TRBV30	.	.	TRBJ2-1	TGTGCCTGGAGTCCCCGTGGCACAAGAACGCAGTTCTTC	CAWSPRGTRTQFF
TRBV4-3	.	.	TRBJ1-1	TGCGCCAGCGGCACAGGAGTGAACACTGAAGCTTTCTTT	CASGTGVNTEAFF
TRBV25-1	few	.	TRBJ1-2	TGTGCCAGCACCCGGGGCGGGAACTATGGCTACACCTTC	CASTRGGNYGYTF
TRBV6-1	.	.	TRBJ2-7	TGTGCCACCTCCCAGGGGCGGAACACCCACGAGCAGTACTTC	CATSQGRNTHEQYF
TRBV27	.	.	TRBJ2-5	TGTGCCAGCAGGGACAGATCTCCCCAAGAGACCCAGTACTTC	CASRDRSPQETQYF
TRBV29-1	few	.	TRBJ2-7	TGCAGCGTGGGGGAGTCGACCTACGAGCAGTACTTC	CSVGESTYEQYF
TRBV10-3	once	TRBD1	TRBJ2-4	TGTGCCATCAGGGGGACAGGGCAAAACATTCAGTACTTC	CAIRGTGQNIQYF
TRBV4-1	.	.	TRBJ2-1	TGCGCCAGCAGCCAGGGGGCACGGGGAACGGGAGCCAATGAGCAGTTCTTC	CASSQGARGTGANEQFF
TRBV20-1	.	.	TRBJ2-3	TGCAGTGCTAGAGATACGGGGGTCACAGATACGCAGTATTTT	CSARDTGVTDTQYF
TRBV10-3	.	TRBD2	TRBJ2-3	TGTGCCATCAGTCTAGCGGGAGGCGGGGCAGATACGCAGTATTTT	CAISLAGGGADTQYF
TRBV2	.	.	TRBJ2-1	TGTGCCAGCAGGGGGACTGTCCTAAGCTCCTACAATGAGCAGTTCTTC	CASRGTVLSSYNEQFF
TRBV27	.	.	TRBJ2-2	TGTGCCAGCACTGGGTTTAGCGGGGAGCTGTTTTTT	CASTGFSGELFF
TRBV5-1	.	.	TRBJ2-5	TGCGCCAGCAGCCCTGGGTCTGCCCAAGAGACCCAGTACTTC	CASSPGSAQETQYF
TRBV19	few	TRBD1	TRBJ2-7	TGTGCCAGTAGTGCCGGGACAGGGGGCGAGCAGTACTTC	CASSAGTGGEQYF
TRBV9	.	.	TRBJ1-2	TGTGCCAGCAGCGTTTCGGGGAACTATGGCTACACCTTC	CASSVSGNYGYTF
TRBV29-1	.	.	TRBJ1-5	TGCAGCGCGCGCCGCGGGGGCGCGAATCAGCCCCAGCATTTT	CSARRGGANQPQHF
TRBV3-1	.	TRBD1	TRBJ1-2	TGTGCCAGCAGCCCCTTAAGAGGACAGGGGGGCTATGGCTACACCTTC	CASSPLRGQGGYGYTF
TRBV6-1	.	TRBD2	TRBJ2-1	TGTGCCAGCAGTGAAGCCCGCCGGGCTAGCGGGAGTAACCATGAGCAGTTCTTC	CASSEARRASGSNHEQFF
TRBV7-9	once	.	TRBJ1-1	TGTGCCAGCAGGCCTACAACGGGACTCACTGAAGCTTTCTTT	CASRPTTGLTEAFF
TRBV4-2	.	.	TRBJ2-1	TGTGCCAGCAGCCATCGGGCTCTCTCCTACAATGAGCAGTTCTTC	CASSHRALSYNEQFF
TRBV7-8	once	.	TRBJ1-5	TGTGCCAGCAGACCCCTGAATCAGCCCCAGCATTTT	CASRPLNQPQHF
TRBV29-1	.	.	TRBJ1-1	TGCAGCGCGGTGAACACTGAAGCTTTCTTT	CSAVNTEAFF
TRBV9	.	TRBD1	TRBJ2-2	TGTGCCAGCAGCAGCGGACAGGGAATAATCGGGGAGCTGTTTTTT	CASSSGQGIIGELFF
TRBV7-2	.	.	TRBJ2-1	TGTGCCAGCAGCCTCAAGCAACCCCTGGCTGGAGGGAATGAGCAGTTCTTC	CASSLKQPLAGGNEQFF
TRBV12-3/TRBV12-4	.	TRBD2	TRBJ2-1	TGTGCCAGCAGTCGGCGGGGGGGCCGATCCTACAATGAGCAGTTCTTC	CASSRRGGRSYNEQFF
TRBV27	once	.	TRBJ1-6	TGTGCCAGCAGTTTATCGCCCCCCCGGGGGAGGGGATACTCACCCCTCCACTTT	CASSLSPPRGRGYSPLHF
TRBV29-1	.	.	TRBJ2-5	TGCAGCGCAGCCGGGACCACAGAGACCCAGTACTTC	CSAAGTTETQYF
TRBV24-1	.	.	TRBJ1-3	TGTGCCACCACCGCCGGCTCTGGAAACACCATATATTTT	CATTAGSGNTIYF
TRBV19	.	.	TRBJ1-1	TGTGCCAGTAGGACACTGGGCGGAGCTGAAGCTTTCTTT	CASRTLGGAEAFF
TRBV5-1	.	TRBD1	TRBJ1-2	TGCGCCAGCAGCCAGGGACAGGTCAGCTTTGGCTACACCTTC	CASSQGQVSFGYTF
TRBV25-1	.	TRBD2	TRBJ2-4	TGTGCCAGCAGTGAACCCCGGGGGGTAAACATTCAGTACTTC	CASSEPRGVNIQYF
TRBV6-5	.	.	TRBJ1-1	TGTGCCAGCAGGCGTCAGGGGAGGCAGGCTGAAGCTTTCTTT	CASRRQGRQAEAFF